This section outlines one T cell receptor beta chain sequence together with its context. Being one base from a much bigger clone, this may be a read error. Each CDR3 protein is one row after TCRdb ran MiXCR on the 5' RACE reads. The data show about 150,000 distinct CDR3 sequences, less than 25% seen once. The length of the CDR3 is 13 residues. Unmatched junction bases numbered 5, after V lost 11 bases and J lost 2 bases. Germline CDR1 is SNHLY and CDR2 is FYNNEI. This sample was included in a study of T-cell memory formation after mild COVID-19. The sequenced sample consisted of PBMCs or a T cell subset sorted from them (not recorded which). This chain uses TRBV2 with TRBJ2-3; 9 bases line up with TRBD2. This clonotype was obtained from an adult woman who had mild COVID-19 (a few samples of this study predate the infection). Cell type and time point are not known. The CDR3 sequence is CASLAGATDTQYF. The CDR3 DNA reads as TGTGCCTCCTTAGCGGGAGCCACAGATACGCAGTATTTT.